Below are 18 T cell receptor beta chains sequenced from a single sample in a study of cytomegalovirus exposure and HLA in healthy donors. The primer mix had 60 Vbeta and 13 Jbeta primers. Generated by immunoSEQ multiplex PCR, the TCRdb table keeps only in-frame clones and is missing some. Of fewer than 150,000 clones in the sample, approximately 80% were seen once. The source material was PBMCs. The receptors come from a woman in her 40s in good health and CMV-seropositive.

This sequence joins TRBV11-3 and TRBJ2-3, with 11 bases identical to TRBD2. Per the germline V gene, CDR1 is SGHNT and CDR2 is YENEEA. This CDR3 comprises 15 residues. The junction had 7 bases not matched to a gene; V was cut back by 3 bases and J by 8 bases. The CDR3 nucleotides are TGTGCCAGCAGCTTGGGCACTAGCGGGAGAGGTACGCAGTATTTT. It specifies CASSLGTSGRGTQYF.

The V and J genes are TRBV4-1 and TRBJ2-3, with 10 bases identical to TRBD2. V was clipped by 1 base and J by 3 bases; unmatched bases: 7. From germline, CDR1 is MGHRA and CDR2 YSYEKL. CDR3 size: 17 residues. The CDR3 region has the DNA TGCGCCAGCAGCCAAGTTCTTACTAGCGGGACAACAGATACGCAGTATTTT. Amino acids: CASSQVLTSGTTDTQYF.

V is TRBV28 and J is TRBJ2-7; 11 positions match TRBD2. V was clipped by 3 bases and J by 3 bases; unmatched bases: 16. Germline assignment: CDR1 MDHEN and CDR2 SYDVKM. This CDR3 is 19 amino acids long. The CDR3 coding sequence is TGTGCCAGCAGTTTTATAGGGGGCGGGCTAGCGGGAGGTAACTACGAGCAGTACTTC. This sequence encodes CASSFIGGGLAGGNYEQYF.

The V call is TRBV7-9, the J call TRBJ2-7, with D unresolved. The V end was cut by 3 bases, the J end by 2 bases, with 5 bases between. Germline CDR1 and CDR2: SEHNR and FQNEAQ (reference sequence). This CDR3 has 12 amino acids. The CDR3 coding sequence is TGTGCCAGCAGCTTTATAACCTACGAGCAGTACTTC. Residues: CASSFITYEQYF.

The chain employs TRBV7-9 and TRBJ2-1, with 12 bases lining up with TRBD2. J lost 4 bases, V lost 6 bases, and 10 bases had no gene match. Germline-derived CDR1 and CDR2 are SEHNR and FQNEAQ (reference sequence). The CDR3 totals 17 residues. The CDR3 region has the DNA TGTGCCAGCAGTCCCGGGCTAGCGGGAGGGCTTTACAATGAGCAGTTCTTC. Translated: CASSPGLAGGLYNEQFF.

This chain uses TRBV21-1 with TRBJ1-1. TRBV21-1 is shown as a pseudogene. The CDR3 spans 13 residues. The CDR3 is CASGVIGGTEAFF. The CDR3 nucleotides read TGTGCCAGCGGAGTCATAGGAGGCACTGAAGCTTTCTTT.

The J gene is TRBJ1-5, the V gene TRBV4-1; TRBD1 matches 8 bases. Germline V CDR1 and CDR2: MGHRA, YSYEKL. This CDR3 contains 15 residues. Trimming cost V 5 bases and J 3 bases; bases outside gene matches: 6. CDR3 sequence reads: CASSYRTGLNQPQHF. CDR3 DNA sequence: TGCGCCAGCAGCTACCGGACAGGGCTCAATCAGCCCCAGCATTTT.

The chain uses TRBV28 and TRBJ2-2; D possibly corresponds to TRBD2 (5 bases). CDR3 length: 14 amino acids. In germline, CDR1 is MDHEN, CDR2 SYDVKM. V lost 2 bases and J 4 bases, leaving 8 bases between the germline ends. In nucleotides, the CDR3 is TGTGCCAGCAGTTTAGGCGGGCTCACCGGGGAGCTGTTTTTT. This sequence encodes CASSLGGLTGELFF.

The chain is built from TRBV4-1 and TRBJ2-2; 8 nucleotides align to TRBD1. This CDR3 region has 16 residues. V lost 5 bases and J lost 3; bases outside the gene matches: 8. Per the germline V gene, CDR1 is MGHRA and CDR2 is YSYEKL. CDR3: CASSSETGDYTGELFF. The CDR3 nucleotides read TGCGCCAGCAGCTCCGAGACAGGGGACTACACCGGGGAGCTGTTTTTT.

The chain is built from TRBV13 and TRBJ2-3, with unresolved D. V lost 6 bases and J 0 bases, leaving 10 bases between the germline ends. This CDR3 region has 14 residues. The germline gives CDR1 PRHDT, CDR2 FYEKMQ (reference sequence). CDR3 amino acids: CASSFQASTDTQYF. In DNA, the CDR3 is TGTGCCAGCAGTTTCCAAGCTAGCACAGATACGCAGTATTTT.

The chain links TRBV25-1 to TRBJ2-4, with D tentatively TRBD1 (6 bases). The CDR3 length is 12 residues. V gave up 6 bases and J gave up 7 bases, with 10 bases separating them. Germline V gives CDR1 MGHDK, CDR2 SYGVNS. CDR3 DNA sequence: TGTGCCAGCAGGGGACACGAGAACATTCAGTACTTC. Translated: CASRGHENIQYF.

The gene calls are TRBV5-5 and TRBJ2-2; D is uncertain. CDR1 and CDR2 from the germline V gene are SGHKS and YYEKEE (reference sequence). Deletions cut 0 bases from V and 4 bases from J, with 10 bases between. There are 15 residues in the CDR3. CDR3 in amino acids: CASSLAGRFTGELFF. The DNA of the CDR3 is TGTGCCAGCAGCTTGGCAGGTAGATTCACCGGGGAGCTGTTTTTT.

V gene TRBV2 combines with J gene TRBJ2-3; no firm D call. The germline V gene has CDR1 SNHLY and CDR2 FYNNEI. The CDR3 totals 14 residues. Trimming stripped 8 bases from V and 0 bases from J, with 12 bases between. The CDR3 sequence is CASASITSTDTQYF. The CDR3 DNA is TGTGCCAGCGCCTCTATTACTAGCACAGATACGCAGTATTTT.

The chain links TRBV19 to TRBJ2-7; 10 nucleotides agree with TRBD1. V trimming: 5 bases; J trimming: 4 bases; junction bases outside the gene matches: 5. Germline V CDR1 and CDR2: LNHDA, SQIVND (reference sequence). This CDR3 spans 14 amino acids. CDR3 DNA sequence: TGTGCCAGTAGTGGGGACAGGGGCGGATACGAGCAGTACTTC. This codes for CASSGDRGGYEQYF. The complete variable domain, with remaining parts taken from reference TRBV19 and TRBJ2-7, reads DGGITQSPKYLFRKEGQNVTLSCEQNLNHDAMYWYRQDPGQGLRLIYYSQIVNDFQKGDIAEGYSVSREKKESFPLTVTSAQKNPTAFYLCASSGDRGGYEQYFGPGTRLTVT.

CDR3 loop: CASSVQGQGRTEAFF. CDR3 nucleotides: TGTGCCAGCAGTGTACAGGGACAGGGTCGGACTGAAGCTTTCTTT. The chain joins TRBV6-1 to TRBJ1-1, with 9 nucleotides matching TRBD1. Germline V CDR1 and CDR2: MNHNS, SASEGT. There are 15 residues in the CDR3. Trimming at V came to 4 bases and at J to 5 bases, leaving 8 bases not matched to a gene.

This chain connects TRBV6-4 to TRBJ1-3, with a weak D call TRBD1 (6 bases). CDR1 MRHNA and CDR2 SNTAGT come from the germline V gene. V was cut by 7 bases and J by 7 bases, with 20 bases left in between. The CDR3 has 15 residues. The CDR3 loop is CASNLRQAPTNTIYF. CDR3 sequence (DNA): TGTGCCAGCAATCTAAGACAGGCACCAACGAACACCATATATTTT.

This chain connects TRBV9 to TRBJ2-7; 8 bases fit TRBD1. CDR3 size: 16 residues. In germline, CDR1 is SGDLS, CDR2 YYNGEE. J was trimmed by 2 bases and V by 0 bases; bases with no gene match: 7. In DNA, the CDR3 is TGTGCCAGCAGCGTAGAGGACAGGGTGGGCCCCTACGAGCAGTACTTC. Translating gives CASSVEDRVGPYEQYF.

The chain couples TRBV29-1 to TRBJ2-4, with D possibly TRBD2 on 5 matching bases. Trimming took 7 bases from V and 0 from J, leaving 16 bases between them. Germline V CDR1 and CDR2: SQVTM, ANQGSEA. This CDR3 region has 15 residues. The CDR3 reads CSAVGRGLAKNIQYF. CDR3 nucleotides: TGCAGCGCCGTTGGAAGAGGGTTAGCCAAAAACATTCAGTACTTC.